This passage covers 18 T cell receptor beta chains from one sample sequenced in a study of circulating CD8 cells and anti-PD-1 response in melanoma. Using around 14 ng of total RNA, TCR libraries were made with the QIAseq Immune Repertoire TCR panel. TCRdb reprocessed the reads via MiXCR and lists one record per CDR3 protein. The profile shows 960 or so distinct CDR3 sequences, roughly 4.1% of them singletons. Four subsets defined by PD-1 and/or TIGIT were sorted from live CD3+CD8+TCRalphabeta+ cells. Material: CD8+ T cells from PBMCs, obtained at baseline or after one month of anti-PD-1 therapy (not recorded which). Receptors originate from a human donor with melanoma.

By sample share, this clonotype is medium-sized. The J gene is TRBJ2-2, the V gene TRBV27, with unresolved D. With 2 bases removed from V and 4 bases from J, the gap between germline ends came to 5 bases. Per the germline V gene, CDR1 is MNHEY and CDR2 is SMNVEV (reference sequence). This CDR3 region has 13 residues. CDR3 protein: CASSLLATGELFF. CDR3 in DNA: TGTGCCAGCAGTTTACTTGCCACCGGGGAGCTGTTTTTT.

By sample share, this clonotype is medium-sized. The CDR3 sequence is CSAPTPGQDGSPLHF. In DNA form, the CDR3 reads TGCAGTGCCCCGACGCCCGGACAGGATGGTTCACCCCTCCACTTT. The V and J genes are TRBV20-1 and TRBJ1-6; 7 nucleotides line up with TRBD1. The CDR3 extends over 15 amino acids. Germline lookup yields CDR1 DFQATT and CDR2 SNEGSKA (reference sequence). Losses at the gene ends were 6 bases for V and 9 bases for J; bases not matched to a gene: 14.

This clonotype is deemed large. The rearrangement links TRBV7-3 to TRBJ2-1; 9 bases map to TRBD1. This CDR3 region has 15 residues. Germline trimming cut 5 bases from V and 3 bases from J; bases unmatched to any gene: 5. Germline V gene lookup returns CDR1 SGHTA and CDR2 FQGTGA. The CDR3 loop is CASSPGQGLYNEQFF. CDR3 DNA sequence: TGTGCCAGCAGCCCGGGACAGGGACTCTACAATGAGCAGTTCTTC.

By share of the sample, this clonotype is large. CDR3 region: CASSLLPSGGAQETQYF. In DNA form, the CDR3 reads TGTGCCAGCAGTTTATTACCTAGCGGGGGGGCCCAAGAGACCCAGTACTTC. The chain is built from TRBV27 and TRBJ2-5; 12 nucleotides line up with TRBD2. The CDR3 spans 17 residues. Losses at the gene ends were 1 base for V and 1 base for J; bases not matched to a gene: 4. The V gene's germline CDR1 is MNHEY and CDR2 SMNVEV (reference sequence).

Details on this clonotype: This may be a read error: a much more frequent sequence differs by one nucleotide. The genes are TRBV27 and TRBJ1-1; the match to TRBD1 covers 8 bases. The CDR3 is 15 residues long. V lost 5 bases and J lost 4; bases outside the gene matches: 9. Germline values: CDR1 MNHEY, CDR2 SMNVEV (reference sequence). The CDR3 protein is CASSPIRGLSTEAFF. The CDR3 region has the DNA TGTGCCAGCAGTCCAATCAGGGGGCTGAGCACTGAAGCTTTCTTT.

This clonotype is medium-sized (0.01 to 0.1%) by share. The chain links TRBV30 to TRBJ2-2; possibly TRBD1 for D (5 bases). Germline V gene data show CDR1 as GTSNPN and CDR2 as SVGIG (reference sequence). V was pared by 0 bases and J by 8 bases, with 7 bases between. This CDR3 region has 12 residues. The CDR3 reads CAWSVQGGELFF. The CDR3 DNA reads TGTGCCTGGAGTGTCCAGGGAGGGGAGCTGTTTTTT.

This clonotype is categorized as medium-sized. This chain joins TRBV5-5 and TRBJ1-6; possibly TRBD1 for D (6 bases). Trimming cost V 4 bases and J 0 bases, with 17 bases left between them. Germline CDR1 reads SGHKS; CDR2 reads YYEKEE (reference sequence). This CDR3 has 18 residues. CDR3 nucleotide sequence: TGTGCCAGCAGCCCGGGACATACTTTTAGCTCCTATAATTCACCCCTCCACTTT. The encoded protein is CASSPGHTFSSYNSPLHF.

In this sample, this clonotype is medium-sized. J is TRBJ2-2 and V is TRBV19; TRBD1 matches 8 bases. Trimming removed 8 bases from V and 4 bases from J; junction bases left unmatched: 6. Germline values: CDR1 LNHDA, CDR2 SQIVND (reference sequence). The CDR3 runs 14 residues. The CDR3 here is CASSWTGSTGELFF. DNA of the CDR3: TGTGCCAGTTCATGGACAGGGAGCACCGGGGAGCTGTTTTTT.

This clonotype is large (0.1 to 1%) within its sample. This sequence joins TRBV28 and TRBJ2-7, with TRBD1 matching over 10 bases. The length of the CDR3 is 13 residues. Germline V lookup: CDR1 MDHEN, CDR2 SYDVKM. With 5 bases clipped from V and 6 bases from J, the junction kept 4 bases outside the gene matches. CDR3 amino acids: CASSPGQGTEQYF. The CDR3 DNA reads as TGTGCCAGCAGTCCGGGACAGGGGACCGAGCAGTACTTC.

Concerning this clonotype itself: The germline gene is not matched at one end of the junction; a read error may be the cause. This rearrangement joins TRBV13 to TRBJ1-3, with D possibly being TRBD1 (5 bases). There are 17 residues in the CDR3. Per the germline V gene, CDR1 is PRHDT and CDR2 is FYEKMQ (reference sequence). This CDR3 reads CASSLGTGQSSGDTIYF. CDR3 in DNA: TGTGCCAGCAGCTTAGGCACGGGGCAGAGCTCTGGAGACACCATATATTTT.

In its sample, this clonotype ranks as medium-sized (0.01 to 0.1%). This sequence joins TRBV23-1 and TRBJ2-4; D is unclear. TRBV23-1 is treated as an ORF (open reading frame) with a function not yet certain. The CDR3 consists of 18 residues. Trimming took off 0 bases at V and 0 bases at J, with 15 bases between the two ends. CDR3 amino acids: CASSQSLSARRAKNIQYF. The CDR3, as DNA: TGCGCCAGCAGTCAATCGTTGTCAGCTCGCAGAGCCAAAAACATTCAGTACTTC.

This clonotype is large. The rearrangement joins TRBV27 to TRBJ2-7; 9 bases line up with TRBD1. Germline V gene lookup returns CDR1 MNHEY and CDR2 SMNVEV (reference sequence). Trimming cost V 4 bases and J 6 bases; bases outside gene matches: 13. This CDR3 is 16 amino acids long. The DNA of the CDR3 is TGTGCCAGCAGTTCGCTCCAATCGGGACAGGGATCCGAGCAGTACTTC. As protein: CASSSLQSGQGSEQYF.

This clonotype is medium-sized (0.01 to 0.1%). The rearrangement joins TRBV5-5 to TRBJ2-5, with D hard to call. The CDR3 runs to 13 residues. CDR1 and CDR2 (germline): SGHKS, YYEKEE (reference sequence). V was pared by 0 bases and J by 5 bases, with 8 bases between. The CDR3 nucleotides are TGTGCCAGCAGCTTGGTGAACGACGAGACCCAGTACTTC. Protein product: CASSLVNDETQYF.

In its sample, this clonotype ranks as medium-sized (0.01 to 0.1%). This chain connects TRBV10-3 to TRBJ2-2; weak D call: TRBD2 (5 bases). The CDR3 sequence is 14 residues long. V shed 0 bases and J shed 5 bases, with 7 bases lying between them. Looked up from germline, CDR1 is ENHRY and CDR2 is SYGVKD. The CDR3 spells CAISESTGTGELFF. The CDR3 nucleotides are TGTGCCATCAGTGAGTCTACGGGAACCGGGGAGCTGTTTTTT.

This clonotype is medium-sized by share. The genes are TRBV19 and TRBJ2-7, with TRBD1 matching 7 bases. This CDR3 comprises 13 residues. Unmatched junction bases numbered 5, after V lost 5 bases and J lost 4 bases. Germline V gene sequence: CDR1 LNHDA, CDR2 SQIVND (reference sequence). CDR3 in amino acids: CASSPGQWYEQYF. The CDR3 coding sequence is TGTGCCAGTAGTCCGGGACAGTGGTACGAGCAGTACTTC.

In this sample, this clonotype is large. The V call is TRBV18, the J call TRBJ2-5; the D call may be TRBD1 or TRBD2 (5 bases each). Germline V gene lookup returns CDR1 KGHSH and CDR2 LQKENI. The CDR3 has 14 residues. The V end was cut by 1 base, the J end by 1 base, with 7 bases between. CDR3: CASSPQGTQETQYF. CDR3 coding DNA: TGTGCCAGCTCACCACAGGGGACCCAAGAGACCCAGTACTTC.

This clonotype qualifies as medium-sized. This sequence joins TRBV28 and TRBJ1-1; the D is unclear. The CDR3 has 12 amino acids. Trimming removed 8 bases at V and 5 bases at J, with 12 bases between. Germline CDR1 reads MDHEN; CDR2 reads SYDVKM. In DNA form, the CDR3 reads TGTGCCAGCCTCGGAGTGTCGACTGAAGCTTTCTTT. It yields the protein CASLGVSTEAFF.

This clonotype is deemed medium-sized. V usage is TRBV9 and J usage is TRBJ2-3; TRBD1 might be the D (6 bases). Germline V gives CDR1 SGDLS, CDR2 YYNGEE. The CDR3 runs 15 residues. V was cut by 0 bases and J by 5 bases, with 13 bases left in between. This CDR3 is CASSVEVGAGDTQYF. The CDR3 DNA reads TGTGCCAGCAGCGTAGAGGTGGGGGCAGGAGATACGCAGTATTTT.